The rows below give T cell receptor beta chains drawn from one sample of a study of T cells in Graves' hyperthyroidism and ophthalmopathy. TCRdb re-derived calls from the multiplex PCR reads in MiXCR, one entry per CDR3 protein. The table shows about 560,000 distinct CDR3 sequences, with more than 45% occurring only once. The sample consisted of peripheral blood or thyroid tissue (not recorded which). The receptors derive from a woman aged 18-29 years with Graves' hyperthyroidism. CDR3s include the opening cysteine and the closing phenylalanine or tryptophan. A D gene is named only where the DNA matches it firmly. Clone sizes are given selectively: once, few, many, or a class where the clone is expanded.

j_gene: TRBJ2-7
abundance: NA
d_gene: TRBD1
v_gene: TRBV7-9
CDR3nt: TGTGCCAGCAGTTTTGAGGGGGCGCGGGAGCAGTACTTC
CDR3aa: CASSFEGAREQYF

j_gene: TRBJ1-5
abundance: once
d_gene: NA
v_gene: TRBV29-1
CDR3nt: TGCAGCGTTGACTCAAGGGAGGGCAATCAGCCCCAGCATTTT
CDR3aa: CSVDSREGNQPQHF

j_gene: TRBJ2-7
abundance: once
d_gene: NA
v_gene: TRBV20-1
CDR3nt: TGCAGTGCTACGACTTATGATAGCTACGAGCAGTACTTC
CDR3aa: CSATTYDSYEQYF

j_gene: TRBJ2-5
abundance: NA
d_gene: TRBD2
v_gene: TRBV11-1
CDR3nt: TGTGCCAGCAGCCGCGGGGGGACGAAAGAGACCCAGTACTTC
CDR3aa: CASSRGGTKETQYF

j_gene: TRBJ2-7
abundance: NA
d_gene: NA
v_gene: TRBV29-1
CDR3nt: TGCAGCGTTGAACTAAGGTCCTACGAGCAGTACTTC
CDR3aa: CSVELRSYEQYF

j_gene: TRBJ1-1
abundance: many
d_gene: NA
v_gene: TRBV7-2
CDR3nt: TGTGCCAGCAGCTTAGCGGCAGGCGCGACTGAAGCTTTCTTT
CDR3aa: CASSLAAGATEAFF

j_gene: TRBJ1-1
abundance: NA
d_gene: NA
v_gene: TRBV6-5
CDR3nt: TGTGCCAGCAGTAGGGGCAGGGCGAACACTGAAGCTTTCTTT
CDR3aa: CASSRGRANTEAFF

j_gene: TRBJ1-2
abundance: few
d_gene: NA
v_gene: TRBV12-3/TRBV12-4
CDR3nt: TGTGCCAGCACTATCCGCCGGGACCCACTTGGGTATGGCTACACCTTC
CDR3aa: CASTIRRDPLGYGYTF

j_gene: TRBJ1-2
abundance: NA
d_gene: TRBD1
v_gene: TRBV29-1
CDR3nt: TGCAGCGCTGGGCGGACAGGGGGGATACGTGGCTACACCTTC
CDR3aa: CSAGRTGGIRGYTF

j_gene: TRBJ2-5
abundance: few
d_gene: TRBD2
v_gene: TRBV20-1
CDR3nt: TGCAGTGCTAAGAGGGGCCGCGGACTAGCGCTAGGAGAGACCCAGTACTTC
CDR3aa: CSAKRGRGLALGETQYF

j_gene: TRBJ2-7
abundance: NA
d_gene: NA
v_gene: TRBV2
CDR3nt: TGTGCCAGCAGTGATGACCGGCGGGACCTCTCCTACGAGCAGTACTTC
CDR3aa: CASSDDRRDLSYEQYF

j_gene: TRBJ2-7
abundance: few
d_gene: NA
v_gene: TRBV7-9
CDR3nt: TGTGCCAGCAGCTTAGGACAGGAGCACTACGAGCAGTACTTC
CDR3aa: CASSLGQEHYEQYF

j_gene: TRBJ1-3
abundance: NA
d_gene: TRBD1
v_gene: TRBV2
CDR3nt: TGTGCCAGCAGTGGGACAGGGGAAAACACCATATATTTT
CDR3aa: CASSGTGENTIYF

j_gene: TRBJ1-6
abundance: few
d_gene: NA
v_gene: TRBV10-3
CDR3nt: TGTGCCAGCAGCAGGACAGACGATACTTCACCCCTCCACTTT
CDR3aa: CASSRTDDTSPLHF

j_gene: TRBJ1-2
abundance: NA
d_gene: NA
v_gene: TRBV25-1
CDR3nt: TGTGCCAGCAGTCCACCCGGGACACCGGAGGGCTACACCTTC
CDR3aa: CASSPPGTPEGYTF

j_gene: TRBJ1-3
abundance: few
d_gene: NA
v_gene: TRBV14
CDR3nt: TGTGCCAGCAGCGACCCGGGATCCCCCTCTGGAAACACCATATATTTT
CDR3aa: CASSDPGSPSGNTIYF

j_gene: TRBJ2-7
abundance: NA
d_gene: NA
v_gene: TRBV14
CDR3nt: TGTGCCAGCAGCCAAGTTCCAGGTGTCGAGCAGTACTTC
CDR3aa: CASSQVPGVEQYF

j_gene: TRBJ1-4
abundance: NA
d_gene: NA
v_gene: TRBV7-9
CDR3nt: TGTGCCAGCGGTCAGGGCGCAACTAATGAAAAACTGTTTTTT
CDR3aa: CASGQGATNEKLFF

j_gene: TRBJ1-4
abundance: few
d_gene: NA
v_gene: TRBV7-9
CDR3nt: TGTGCCAGCAGCTTGGATTTCGAGGGGCGTGAAAAACTGTTTTTT
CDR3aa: CASSLDFEGREKLFF

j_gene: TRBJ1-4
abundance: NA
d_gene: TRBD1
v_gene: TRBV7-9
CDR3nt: TGTGCCAGCGGGACAGGGCGTGAAAAACTGTTTTTT
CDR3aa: CASGTGREKLFF

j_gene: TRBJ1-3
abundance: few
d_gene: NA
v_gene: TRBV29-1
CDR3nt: TGCAGCGCCCGTCGGGGGCCGAACTCTGGAAACACCATATATTTT
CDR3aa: CSARRGPNSGNTIYF

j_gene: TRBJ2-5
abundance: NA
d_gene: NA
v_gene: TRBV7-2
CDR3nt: TGTGCCAGCAGCCATCTCTGGCAGCAAGAGACCCAGTACTTC
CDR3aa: CASSHLWQQETQYF

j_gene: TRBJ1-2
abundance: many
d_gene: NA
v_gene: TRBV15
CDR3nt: TGTGCCACCAGCTTCGATCGGGGAGACTATGGCTACACCTTC
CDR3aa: CATSFDRGDYGYTF

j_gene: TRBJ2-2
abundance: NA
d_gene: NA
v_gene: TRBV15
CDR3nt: TGTGCCACCAGCTTTCACAGGGAGTGGGGCACCGGGGAGCTGTTTTTT
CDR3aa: CATSFHREWGTGELFF

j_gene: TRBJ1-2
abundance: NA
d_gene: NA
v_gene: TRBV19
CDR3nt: TGTGCCAGCGCCGGTAGTGATAGCTATGGCTACACCTTC
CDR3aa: CASAGSDSYGYTF

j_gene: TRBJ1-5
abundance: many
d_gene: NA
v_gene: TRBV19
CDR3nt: TGTGCCAGTAGTATAGAAGGGTACAATCAGCCCCAGCATTTT
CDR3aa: CASSIEGYNQPQHF

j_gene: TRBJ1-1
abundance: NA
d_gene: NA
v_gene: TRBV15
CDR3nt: TGTGCTAGAGCTAACTACGGGGGCAAAGAAGCTTTCTTT
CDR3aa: CARANYGGKEAFF

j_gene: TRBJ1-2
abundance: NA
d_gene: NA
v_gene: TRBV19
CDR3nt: TGTGCCAGTAGTCCCAGGCGGGGGAGAGCTAACTATGGCTACACCTTC
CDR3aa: CASSPRRGRANYGYTF

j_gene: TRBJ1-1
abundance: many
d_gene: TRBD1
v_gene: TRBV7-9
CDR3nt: TGTGCCAGCAGCGCTGGGACAGTGAACACTGAAGCTTTCTTT
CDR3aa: CASSAGTVNTEAFF

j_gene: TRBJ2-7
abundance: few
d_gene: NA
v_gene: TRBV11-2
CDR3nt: TGTGCCAGCAGCTTATTTTCTGGCAAGGCCTACGAGCAGTACTTC
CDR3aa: CASSLFSGKAYEQYF

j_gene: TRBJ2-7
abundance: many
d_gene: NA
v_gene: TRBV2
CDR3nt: TGTGCCAGCAGTGATATAACCGGGAATTCCTACGAGCAGTACTTC
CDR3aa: CASSDITGNSYEQYF

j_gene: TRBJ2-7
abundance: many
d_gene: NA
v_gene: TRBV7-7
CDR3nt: TGTGCCAGCAGCCAGGGACTTGGAGACGAGCAGTACTTC
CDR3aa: CASSQGLGDEQYF

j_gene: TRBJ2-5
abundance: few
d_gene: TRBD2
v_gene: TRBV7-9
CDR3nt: TGTGCCAGCAGCTCCGGGACTACCCCGGGGACCCAGTACTTC
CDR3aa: CASSSGTTPGTQYF

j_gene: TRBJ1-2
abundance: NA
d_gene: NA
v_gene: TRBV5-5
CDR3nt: TGTGCCTGCAGCTTATGGGATTCTGGCTACACCTTC
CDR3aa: CACSLWDSGYTF

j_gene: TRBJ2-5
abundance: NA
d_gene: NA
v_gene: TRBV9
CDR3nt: TGTGCCAGCATCAAAAGCGGACGGTCTGGAGAGACCCAGTACTTC
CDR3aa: CASIKSGRSGETQYF

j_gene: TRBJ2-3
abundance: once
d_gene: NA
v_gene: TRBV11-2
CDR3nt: TGTGCCAGCAGCCCTGGTGATAAGCCCCAGTATTTT
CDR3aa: CASSPGDKPQYF

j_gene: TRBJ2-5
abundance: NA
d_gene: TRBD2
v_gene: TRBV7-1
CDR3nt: TGTGCCAGCAGCTCCATACTAGCGGGAGAAGAGACCCAGTACTTC
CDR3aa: CASSSILAGEETQYF

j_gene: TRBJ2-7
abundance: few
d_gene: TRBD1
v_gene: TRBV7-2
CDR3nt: TGTGCCAGCCTCCAGGGGGCCCTACCCTACGAGCAGTACTTC
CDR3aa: CASLQGALPYEQYF

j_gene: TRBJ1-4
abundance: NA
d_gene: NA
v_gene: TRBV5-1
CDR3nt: TGCGCCAGCAGCGATCGGGACAACGGGAGGGAAAAACTGTTTTTT
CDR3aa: CASSDRDNGREKLFF

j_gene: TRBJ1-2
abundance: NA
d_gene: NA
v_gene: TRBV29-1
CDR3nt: TGCAGCGTGGGGGAAGGGCAACACTATGGCTACACCTTC
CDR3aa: CSVGEGQHYGYTF

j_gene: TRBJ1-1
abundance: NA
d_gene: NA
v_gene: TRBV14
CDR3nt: TGTGCCAGCAGCCAAGAGACCACTGAAGCTTTCTTT
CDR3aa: CASSQETTEAFF

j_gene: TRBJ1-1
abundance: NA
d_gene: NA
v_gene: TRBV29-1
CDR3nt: TGCAGCGTTGAAGGCTCTGGGGTAGACACTGAAGCTTTCTTT
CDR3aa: CSVEGSGVDTEAFF

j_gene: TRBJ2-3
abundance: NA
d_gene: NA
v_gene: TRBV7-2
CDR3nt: TGTGCCAGCAGCCCACTGGAGACAGATACGCAGTATTTT
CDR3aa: CASSPLETDTQYF

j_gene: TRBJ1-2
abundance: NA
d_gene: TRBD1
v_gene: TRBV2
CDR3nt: TGTGCCAGCTGTGGACCGGACAGACAGGGCTATGGCTACACCTTC
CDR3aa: CASCGPDRQGYGYTF

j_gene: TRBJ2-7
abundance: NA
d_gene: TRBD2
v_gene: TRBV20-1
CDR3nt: TGCAGTGCAGAAACTAGCGGGAGGGGCGAGCAGTACTTC
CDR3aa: CSAETSGRGEQYF

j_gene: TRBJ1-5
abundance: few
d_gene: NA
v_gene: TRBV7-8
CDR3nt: TGTGCCAGCAGTTCCACACAGATAGTGGGGTATAGCAATCAGCCCCAGCATTTT
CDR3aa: CASSSTQIVGYSNQPQHF

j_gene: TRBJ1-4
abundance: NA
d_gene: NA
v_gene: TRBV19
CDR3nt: TGTGCCAGTACCCTATTGGGCCGGGGTAATGAAAAACTGTTTTTT
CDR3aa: CASTLLGRGNEKLFF

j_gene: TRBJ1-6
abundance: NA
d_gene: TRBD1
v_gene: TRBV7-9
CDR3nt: TGTGCCAGCCAAGTACAGGGGGCGGGTTCACCCCTCCACTTT
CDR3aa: CASQVQGAGSPLHF

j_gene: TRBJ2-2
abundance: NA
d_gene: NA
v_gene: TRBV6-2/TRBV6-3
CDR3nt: TGTGCCAGCAGTTACTCGTTAACTATGAACACCGGGGAGCTGTTTTTT
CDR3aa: CASSYSLTMNTGELFF

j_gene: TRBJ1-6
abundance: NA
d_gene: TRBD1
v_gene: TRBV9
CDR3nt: TGTGCCAGCAGCGCCCCGGGACAGGGATATTCACCCCTCCACTTT
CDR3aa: CASSAPGQGYSPLHF

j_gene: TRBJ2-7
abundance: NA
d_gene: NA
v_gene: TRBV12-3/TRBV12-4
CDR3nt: TGTGCCAGCACGACACAGGGTTCTTCCTACGAGCAGTACTTC
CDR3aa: CASTTQGSSYEQYF

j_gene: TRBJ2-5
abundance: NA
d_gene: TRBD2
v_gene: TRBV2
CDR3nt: TGTGCCAGCAGTGACCCCGGGACTAGCGGGACGGAGACCCAGTACTTC
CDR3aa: CASSDPGTSGTETQYF

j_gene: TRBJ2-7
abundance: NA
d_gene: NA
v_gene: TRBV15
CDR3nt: TGTGCCACCAGCAGAGATTCGGGGCGGCGGCAGTACTTC
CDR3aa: CATSRDSGRRQYF

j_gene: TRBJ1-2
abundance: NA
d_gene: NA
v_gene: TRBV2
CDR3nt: TGTGCCAGGACCGATGGCTACACCTTC
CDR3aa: CARTDGYTF

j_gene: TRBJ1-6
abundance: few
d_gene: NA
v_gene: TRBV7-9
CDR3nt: TGTGCCAGCAGCTTAGGAGGGCGGGGGAATTCACCCCTCCACTTT
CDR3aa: CASSLGGRGNSPLHF